This T cell receptor (beta chain) was profiled in a study of shared clonotypes between healthy human individuals. General study points: Clonotypes shared by all four sorted-subset donors had higher generation probabilities than non-shared clonotypes.

For this clone: Its antigen is undetermined.

Sequenced by immunoSEQ multiplex PCR; TCRdb stores in-frame clones only, minus some. The sample carries about 680,000 clones, over 65% recorded once. The V segment lost 4 bases and the J segment 5 bases; nucleotides outside the gene matches: 7. CDR3 size: 15 residues. Germline V gene sequence: CDR1 LGHNA, CDR2 YNFKEQ. The V and J genes are TRBV4-2 and TRBJ1-5; TRBD1 matches 8 bases. The receptor's source is a woman between 25 and 40 years old in good health. Specimen: memory CD4+ T cells sorted from blood. Subset meaning: CD45RA-negative fraction. CDR3 amino acids: CASSRRTGQDQPQHF. The DNA for the CDR3 is TGTGCCAGCAGCCGCAGGACAGGGCAAGATCAGCCCCAGCATTTT.